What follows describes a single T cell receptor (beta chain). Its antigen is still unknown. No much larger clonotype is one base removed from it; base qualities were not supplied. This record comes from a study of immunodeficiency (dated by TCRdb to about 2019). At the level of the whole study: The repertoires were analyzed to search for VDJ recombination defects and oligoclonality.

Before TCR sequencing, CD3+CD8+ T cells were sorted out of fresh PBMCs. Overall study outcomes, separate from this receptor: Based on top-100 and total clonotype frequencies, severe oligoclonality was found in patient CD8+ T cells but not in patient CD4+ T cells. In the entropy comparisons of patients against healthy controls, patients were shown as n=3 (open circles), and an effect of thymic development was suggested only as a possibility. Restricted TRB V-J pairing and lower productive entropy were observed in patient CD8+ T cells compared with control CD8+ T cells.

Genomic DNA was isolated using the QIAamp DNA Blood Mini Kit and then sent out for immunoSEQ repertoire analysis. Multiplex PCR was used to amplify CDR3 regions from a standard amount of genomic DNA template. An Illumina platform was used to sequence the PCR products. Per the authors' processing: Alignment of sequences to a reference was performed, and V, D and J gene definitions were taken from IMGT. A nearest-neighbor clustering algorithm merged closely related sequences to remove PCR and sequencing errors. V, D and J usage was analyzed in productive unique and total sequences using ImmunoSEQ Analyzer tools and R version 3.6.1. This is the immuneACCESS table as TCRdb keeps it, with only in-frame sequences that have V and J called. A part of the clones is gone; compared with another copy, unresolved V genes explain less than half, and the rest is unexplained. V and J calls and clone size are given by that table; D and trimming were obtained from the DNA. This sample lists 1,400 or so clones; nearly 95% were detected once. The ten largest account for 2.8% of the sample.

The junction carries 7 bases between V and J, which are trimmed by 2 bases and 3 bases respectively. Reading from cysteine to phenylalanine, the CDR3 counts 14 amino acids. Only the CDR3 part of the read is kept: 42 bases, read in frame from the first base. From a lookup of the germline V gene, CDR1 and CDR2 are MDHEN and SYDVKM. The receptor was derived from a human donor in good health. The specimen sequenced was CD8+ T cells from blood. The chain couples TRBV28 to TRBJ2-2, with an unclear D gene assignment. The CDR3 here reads CASSLPGYTGELFF. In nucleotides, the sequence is TGTGCCAGCAGTTTACCAGGATACACCGGGGAGCTGTTTTTT.